This section outlines one T cell receptor beta chain sequence together with its context. Its antigen remains undetermined. There are no base qualities to consult, and no much larger clone falls within one base. For repertoire sequencing, the TCR beta CDR3 regions were amplified from RNA transcripts. A first-round RT-PCR used HTBI primers with the Qiagen OneStep RT-PCR kit, followed by a second-round multiplex PCR, size selection and purification. Libraries were sequenced paired-end with 100 bp reads on an Illumina HiSeq2000. The authors' pipeline ran thus. SOAPnuke was used for read processing, and reads with adapters, uncalled bases, a mean Phred below 15, or no exact constant-primer or identifier match were discarded. COPE v1.2.5 was used to merge high-quality paired reads. Unique nucleotide sequences were defined as clonotypes and aligned to IMGT TRB V, D and J references using MiTCR v1.1. Only V-J combinations with frequency above 0.0001 were analysed, covering approximately 99% of repertoires. A TCR clonal expansion and chaos score per V-J combination was defined as the ratio of F50 clonal expansion to chaos observed in the TCRdist matrix. Features were reduced by Welch's t-statistics and random forest to around 14 V-J combinations, which fed a naive Bayes classifier. The similarity between thyroid and blood repertoires was quantified using the Morisita-Horn index. TCRdb trimmed public reads at Q25 via fastp, called clones via MiXCR and kept in-frame beta chains. Every CDR3 protein is listed once, alongside the most common genes and DNA of its rows. The authors' filters were not applied to this entry. Here the sample has around 1.1 million distinct CDR3 sequences; about two fifths occur a single time. The ten largest clones take up 11% of the sample.

V is trimmed back by 4 bases and J by 5 bases, and the junction contains 9 bases that no gene match accounts for. In the germline V gene, CDR1 corresponds to SGHRS and CDR2 to YFSETQ. The CDR3 goes from the cysteine to the phenylalanine over 16 residues. Only the CDR3 part of the read is kept: 48 bases, read in frame from the first base. Patients with hyperthyroidism were aged 18 to 65 years, had been newly diagnosed, and had a disease duration of less than 2 months. Anyone with other autoimmune diseases, uncontrolled infections, pregnancy or lactation was excluded from the study. Clinical symptoms, serum thyroxine, TRAb, thyroid ultrasound and orbital computed tomography formed the basis of the diagnosis. Trizol reagent was used to extract the total RNA, and its quality was then checked on an Agilent 2100 Bioanalyzer. The data stem from a study of Graves' ophthalmopathy and Graves' hyperthyroidism (dated by TCRdb to 2016 to 2019). With regard to the full study: Stable hyperthyroidism was defined as no progression to ophthalmopathy within 18 months of follow-up. In total, 135 blood samples were TCR-sequenced: 43 ophthalmopathy, roughly 77 hyperthyroidism and around 17 hyperthyroidism-to-ophthalmopathy patients. For independent validation, a separate cohort was made up of some 19 hyperthyroidism patients plus 17 patients who later progressed from hyperthyroidism to ophthalmopathy. Once sampling was done, hyperthyroidism patients were given methimazole at a starting dose of 30 mg daily, while ophthalmopathy patients were given high-dose intravenous methylprednisolone. To explore V-J signatures that separate ophthalmopathy from hyperthyroidism, a discovery set of approximately 100 patients was enrolled, consisting of approximately 44 with ophthalmopathy and around 57 with stable hyperthyroidism. In over five hyperthyroidism patients, T-cell repertoires of thyroid tissue and blood were compared. The study used TCR beta repertoire signatures to distinguish Graves' ophthalmopathy from Graves' hyperthyroidism and to predict progression to ophthalmopathy.

Overall study outcomes, separate from this receptor: In validation, the model predicted ophthalmopathy progression with about 70% sensitivity and around 72% specificity; roughly 12 predicted patients were CT-confirmed with GO in a median of 6.5 months. The 13-signature model separated ophthalmopathy from stable hyperthyroidism with roughly 89% sensitivity and 81.08% specificity in cross-validation, and 80%/75% in the test set. Among expanded thyroid clonotypes with frequency above 0.001, most also showed up in blood, which suggests that blood repertoires may reflect the thyroid immune response. No statistical method was used to set the sample size in advance, and the investigators knew which group each participant was assigned to.

The specimen was peripheral blood or thyroid tissue (not recorded which). Recombination connected TRBV5-1 to TRBJ1-1; TRBD1 agrees with 12 junctional bases. The TCR comes from an adult man with Graves' hyperthyroidism. The CDR3 region reads CASSPGTGGAGTEAFF. The sequence in DNA is TGCGCCAGCAGCCCCGGGACAGGGGGCGCTGGGACTGAAGCTTTCTTT.